In this sample, the clone carrying this TCR beta chain turned up a few times. The antigen is undetermined. The sample belongs to a study of T-cell reconstitution after alpha-beta-depleted transplantation in children. Study-level results: As was reported, about two months after transplant, alpha-beta T cells came from several hundred expanded graft clones. There were some patients whose high TCRbeta diversity at day 60 came from surviving recipient T cells and thymic progenitors. T-cell counts and diversity were attributed mostly to newly produced T cells one year after transplant.

Trimming pared 5 bases from V and 4 bases from J, leaving 9 bases between. Germline CDR1 is SEHNR and CDR2 is FQNEAQ (reference sequence). This CDR3 contains 12 residues. As it was prepared, the TCRbeta library received unique molecular identifiers. Via MiXCR, TCRdb re-called the PCR reads, giving one row per CDR3 protein. This table holds about 600,000 distinct CDR3 sequences, roughly 23% found once. The genes are TRBV7-9 and TRBJ2-7; D not certain. This clonotype originated in a boy under two years old who had a stem cell transplant for acute myeloid leukemia, so the T cells may come from the graft donor. The starting material was PBMCs, mostly from graft donor cells, obtained 360 days after TCRalphabeta/CD19-depleted stem cell transplant. The CDR3 spells CASSRMEYEQYV. The CDR3 DNA is TGTGCCAGCAGCCGTATGGAGTACGAGCAGTACGTC.